The next 31 T cell receptor beta chains were all read from a single sample in a study of regulatory T cells in long-lasting Graves disease (dated by TCRdb to about 2021). The sample's time point label is to be understood as: persistent/refractory GD, antithyroid drugs over 5 years with positive TRAb. For both TCR sequencing and RNA sequencing, RNA was extracted from PBMCs using TRIzol. Library creation used multiplex PCR. Sequencing relied on an Illumina HiSeq 4000. To build TCR beta libraries, CDR3 regions were amplified by Arm-PCR using iRepertoire HTBI primers. TCRdb ran its own pipeline on the public reads, namely fastp trimming at Q25 and MiXCR clone calling, and kept in-frame beta chains. Entries that share a CDR3 protein sequence are merged under the most common genes and DNA. In this sample the table shows about 460,000 distinct CDR3 sequences, around a fifth of which occur a single time. The ten largest clones capture around 12% of the sample.

The sample here was peripheral blood mononuclear cells (PBMCs), taken when the disease was refractory, from a patient treated with antithyroid drugs. All receptors come from a female donor with Graves disease.

Only a few counts were recorded for this clonotype. This may stem from a read error, because a much larger clone lies one nucleotide away. This CDR3 is CASRTGDGVAEAFF. DNA of the CDR3: TGTGCCAGCAGGACAGGGGACGGGGTCGCTGAAGCTTTCTTT. The chain is built from TRBV2 and TRBJ1-1; 8 bases match TRBD1. The germline V gene encodes CDR1 SNHLY and CDR2 FYNNEI. There are 14 residues in the CDR3. Trimming removed 6 bases from V and 6 bases from J; junction bases left unmatched: 9.

This clonotype was recorded many times. The V gene is TRBV20-1, the J gene TRBJ1-1; TRBD1 matches 9 bases. Germline CDR1 reads DFQATT; CDR2 reads SNEGSKA (reference sequence). The CDR3 spans 15 residues. V lost 6 bases and J lost 5; bases outside the gene matches: 13. DNA of the CDR3: TGCAGTGCCTATTCCCCGGACAGGGGAAGGACTGAAGCTTTCTTT. Protein product: CSAYSPDRGRTEAFF.

This clonotype was detected only a few times. The genes are TRBV30 and TRBJ1-5, with TRBD1 matching over 8 bases. Germline CDR1 is GTSNPN and CDR2 is SVGIG (reference sequence). This CDR3 comprises 13 residues. Trimming removed 3 bases from V and 7 bases from J; junction bases left unmatched: 5. In nucleotides, the CDR3 is TGTGCCTGGAGCAGGACAGGGCACCAGCCCCAGCATTTT. This encodes CAWSRTGHQPQHF.

This clonotype was counted many times. The chain couples TRBV20-1 to TRBJ1-1, with D possibly being TRBD1 (5 bases). The CDR3 length is 14 residues. V lost 3 bases and J lost 3, with 14 bases in between. The germline gives CDR1 DFQATT, CDR2 SNEGSKA (reference sequence). The CDR3 nucleotides read TGCAGTGCTAGTAAGCCGACAGCGGACACTGAAGCTTTCTTT. Translated: CSASKPTADTEAFF.

This clonotype was recorded at least ten times. The rearrangement uses TRBV12-3 or TRBV12-4 and TRBJ2-2; 8 bases agree with TRBD2. The CDR3 is made up of 15 amino acids. The ends lost 1 base at V and 3 bases at J; junction bases unmatched: 1. This chain's CDR3 is CASSLGLAYTGELFF. CDR3 coding DNA: TGTGCCAGCAGTTTAGGACTAGCGTACACCGGGGAGCTGTTTTTT.

There are many counts of this clonotype. The chain joins TRBV11-2 to TRBJ1-2; 8 bases agree with TRBD1. V lost 3 bases and J lost 4; bases outside the gene matches: 13. Germline CDR1 reads SGHAT; CDR2 reads FQNNGV. This CDR3 spans 17 amino acids. This CDR3 is CASSFVFHRDRPYGYTF. The CDR3 region has the DNA TGTGCCAGCAGCTTTGTATTCCACCGGGACAGGCCCTATGGCTACACCTTC.

Comments on this clonotype: At one boundary the junction diverges from the germline segment, which might be a read error. The chain carries TRBV7-2 and TRBJ2-2; 7 positions match TRBD1. Germline V gene data show CDR1 as SGHTA and CDR2 as FQGNSA. This CDR3 has 15 residues. The CDR3 region has the DNA TGTGCCAGCAGCTTAGTCAGGGGGAACGCCGGGGAGCTGTTTTTT. This gives the protein CASSLVRGNAGELFF.

Notes on this clonotype: A read error may be the cause here, since a much bigger clone is one base away. The rearrangement joins TRBV28 to TRBJ1-2; D remains unclear. This CDR3 spans 13 amino acids. Germline-derived CDR1 and CDR2 are MDHEN and SYDVKM. The CDR3 sequence is CVSSLELNYGYTF. CDR3 coding DNA: TGTGTCAGCAGTTTAGAGTTGAACTATGGCTACACCTTC.

This sequence joins TRBV12-5 and TRBJ2-4, with D maybe TRBD2 (6 bases). Germline V gives CDR1 LGHNT, CDR2 FRNRAP. This CDR3 spans 13 amino acids. V lost 8 bases and J lost 1, with 9 bases in between. CDR3 amino acids: CASLGRAKNIQYF. In DNA form, the CDR3 reads TGTGCTAGTTTGGGGAGGGCCAAAAACATTCAGTACTTC.

Many counts were recorded for this clonotype. This chain joins TRBV7-2 and TRBJ2-7, with D possibly TRBD2 on 6 matching bases. Germline V gene lookup returns CDR1 SGHTA and CDR2 FQGNSA. The V end was cut by 5 bases, the J end by 6 bases, with 11 bases between. CDR3 length: 12 amino acids. CDR3 coding DNA: TGTGCCAGCAGCCGGGGGTTCGCCGAGCAGTACTTC. Translating gives CASSRGFAEQYF.

CDR3 nucleotide sequence: TGCGCCAGCAGCCCGGATTTAGCTAACTATGGCTACACCTTC. It codes for CASSPDLANYGYTF. The chain couples TRBV4-3 to TRBJ1-2; D is uncertain. V was clipped by 4 bases and J by 0 bases, with 9 bases between them. CDR3 length: 14 amino acids. CDR1 LGHNA and CDR2 YSLEER come from the germline V gene.

This chain links TRBV30 with TRBJ1-6; D gene ambiguous. With 3 bases removed from V and 0 bases from J, the gap between germline ends came to 6 bases. There are 14 residues in the CDR3. Germline V gives CDR1 GTSNPN, CDR2 SVGIG (reference sequence). The CDR3 DNA reads TGTGCCTGGAGACGGGGCTCCTATAATTCACCCCTCCACTTT. Its protein is CAWRRGSYNSPLHF.

This clonotype was counted ten times or more. This sequence joins TRBV28 and TRBJ1-4; D gene uncertain. Germline assignment: CDR1 MDHEN and CDR2 SYDVKM. This CDR3 has 11 residues. CDR3 amino acids: CVTSTNEKLFF. The CDR3, as DNA: TGTGTGACCTCAACTAATGAAAAACTGTTTTTT.

This clonotype was counted at least ten times. The chain is built from TRBV15 and TRBJ2-7; D unclear. CDR3 length: 13 residues. Germline assignment: CDR1 LNHNV and CDR2 YYDKDF (reference sequence). Trimming shortened V by 0 bases and J by 3 bases, and 6 bases separated the two germline ends. The CDR3 DNA sequence: TGTGCCACCAGCAGAGATTTAGGCTACGAGCAGTACTTC. Translating it yields CATSRDLGYEQYF.

To note about this clonotype: A much larger clone differs by one base, so this may be a read error. This rearrangement joins TRBV6-1 to TRBJ1-1, with D perhaps TRBD1 (6 bases). Looked up from germline, CDR1 is MNHNS and CDR2 is SASEGT. This CDR3 has 15 residues. The germline V and J ends were trimmed by 6 bases and 4 bases, with 18 bases remaining between them. CDR3 sequence: CASRPPGVSFTEAFF. In DNA, the CDR3 is TGTGCCAGCAGACCCCCAGGGGTCTCCTTCACTGAAGCTTTCTTT.

There are many counts of this clonotype. The rearrangement links TRBV9 to TRBJ1-2; 7 bases are shared with TRBD1. Germline CDR1 and CDR2: SGDLS and YYNGEE. The trim removed 3 bases at V and 4 bases at J, leaving 6 bases unmatched. The CDR3 spans 14 residues. The CDR3 loop reads CASSALGQSYGYTF. The CDR3, as DNA: TGTGCCAGCAGCGCGTTGGGACAGAGCTATGGCTACACCTTC.

Points on this clonotype: A read error may explain this, as a much larger clone is one base away. The chain has TRBV12-3 or TRBV12-4 and TRBJ2-7; possible D gene TRBD1, 6 bases. CDR3 size: 13 residues. V lost 4 bases and J lost 9, with 16 bases in between. The CDR3 is CASSYSRGNGQYF. As DNA, the CDR3 is TGTGCCAGCAGTTACTCGAGGGGGAACGGGCAGTACTTC.

The rearrangement links TRBV5-1 to TRBJ2-6; TRBD2 might be the D (6 bases). This CDR3 region has 16 residues. CDR1 and CDR2 (germline): SGHRS, YFSETQ. V lost 1 base and J 3 bases, leaving 11 bases between the germline ends. CDR3 sequence reads: CASSLIRGGGANVLTF. The CDR3, as DNA: TGCGCCAGCAGCTTGATCCGGGGAGGTGGGGCCAACGTCCTGACTTTC.

In this sample, this clonotype turned up many times. This rearrangement joins TRBV12-3 or TRBV12-4 to TRBJ1-2; D gene uncertain. V was cut by 8 bases and J by 0 bases, with 10 bases left in between. The CDR3 totals 13 residues. DNA of the CDR3: TGTGCCAGCGACGCAGGAACTAACTATGGCTACACCTTC. This encodes CASDAGTNYGYTF.

This clonotype came up a few times. The chain combines TRBV3-1 with TRBJ1-4, with D hard to call. The CDR3 has 12 amino acids. Germline V gene data show CDR1 as LGHDT and CDR2 as YNNKEL (reference sequence). V was shortened by 1 base and J by 8 bases, with 5 bases between the two germline ends. The CDR3, as DNA: TGTGCCAGCAGCCAAGGGGAGGAAAAACTGTTTTTT. Amino acids: CASSQGEEKLFF. Complete variable domain (other parts from reference TRBV3-1 and TRBJ1-4): DTAVSQTPKYLVTQMGNDKSIKCEQNLGHDTMYWYKQDSKKFLKIMFSYNNKELIINETVPNRFSPKSPDKAHLNLHINSLELGDSAVYFCASSQGEEKLFFGSGTQLSVL.

This clonotype was observed at least ten times. The chain uses TRBV11-1 and TRBJ1-5; possible D gene TRBD1, 6 bases. The ends were cut back, 7 bases at V and 0 bases at J, with 13 bases in the middle. CDR1 is SGHAT, CDR2 FQDESV, per germline (reference sequence). The CDR3 spans 15 residues. The CDR3 DNA reads TGTGCCAGCACCCAAGGGGGTTCTAGCAATCAGCCCCAGCATTTT. This codes for CASTQGGSSNQPQHF. Combining the CDR3 with reference TRBV11-1 and TRBJ1-5 gives the whole variable domain EAEVAQSPRYKITEKSQAVAFWCDPISGHATLYWYRQILGQGPELLVQFQDESVVDDSQLPKDRFSAERLKGVDSTLKIQPAELGDSAMYLCASTQGGSSNQPQHFGDGTRLSIL.

Notes on this clonotype: The junction differs from germline at one of its ends, possibly a read error. The chain combines TRBV30 with TRBJ1-2; 11 bases match TRBD1. The V gene's germline CDR1 is GTSNPN and CDR2 SVGIG (reference sequence). The CDR3 sequence is 13 residues long. CDR3 sequence reads: CAWSRWTGGRCFF. The CDR3 region has the DNA TGTGCCTGGAGTCGTTGGACAGGGGGCCGCTGTTTCTTC.

On this clonotype itself: A much larger clone is a single base away; this may be a read error. V is TRBV20-1 and J is TRBJ2-5; maybe TRBD2 (5 bases). Germline V gene data show CDR1 as DFQATT and CDR2 as SNEGSKA (reference sequence). V lost 4 bases to trimming and J lost 7 bases, with 13 bases between them. The CDR3 is made up of 12 amino acids. For the CDR3, the DNA is TGCAGTGCTAACGGGGTGATAGGGACCCAGTACTTC. Protein product: CSANGVIGTQYF.

The rearrangement joins TRBV28 to TRBJ1-5, with D possibly being TRBD1 (6 bases). The CDR3 sequence is 19 residues long. Trimming removed 0 bases at V and 0 bases at J, with 18 bases between. Looked up from germline, CDR1 is MDHEN and CDR2 is SYDVKM. The CDR3 bases are TGTGCCAGCAGTTTATGGTGGGTCGGGGGCTGGTTTAGCAATCAGCCCCAGCATTTT. Translating it yields CASSLWWVGGWFSNQPQHF.

This clonotype was observed at least ten times. The V call is TRBV30, the J call TRBJ2-7; either TRBD1 or TRBD2 may fit D (6 bases each). CDR3 length: 12 amino acids. V was clipped by 2 bases and J by 7 bases, with 12 bases between them. Germline CDR1 GTSNPN, CDR2 SVGIG (reference sequence). The CDR3 bases are TGTGCCTGGAGTTTGGGGGCGGGGGAGCAGTACTTC. Residues: CAWSLGAGEQYF.

This clonotype has just a few counts. The CDR3 loop reads CASSLVGGFDSPLHF. Here the CDR3 DNA reads TGTGCCAGCAGCTTAGTAGGGGGTTTCGATTCACCCCTCCACTTT. The V call is TRBV7-2, the J call TRBJ1-6; the D gene is possibly TRBD1 (6 bases). Per germline, CDR1 SGHTA and CDR2 FQGNSA. The CDR3 consists of 15 residues. The V gene lost 1 base and the J gene lost 8 bases, with 12 bases spanning the gap.

This chain links TRBV29-1 with TRBJ1-1, with TRBD1 as a possible D gene (6 bases). Trimming left V 8 bases short and J 8 bases short, with 21 bases between. Germline assignment: CDR1 SQVTM and CDR2 ANQGSEA. This CDR3 region has 13 residues. In DNA form, the CDR3 reads TGCAGCCTACGGGACATGAGTTTTCAAGAAGCTTTCTTT. It is translated as CSLRDMSFQEAFF.

The rearrangement links TRBV28 to TRBJ2-1, with TRBD2 matching over 8 bases. The CDR3 is made up of 15 amino acids. V was pared by 2 bases and J by 8 bases, with 8 bases of the junction left unmatched. Per the germline V gene, CDR1 is MDHEN and CDR2 is SYDVKM. In nucleotides, the CDR3 is TGTGCCAGCAGTTTAGCGGGAGGACCATTGGATGAGCAGTTCTTC. It yields the protein CASSLAGGPLDEQFF. The full variable domain, in which reference TRBV28 and TRBJ2-1 provide the parts outside the CDR3, is DVKVTQSSRYLVKRTGEKVFLECVQDMDHENMFWYRQDPGLGLRLIYFSYDVKMKEKGDIPEGYSVSREKKERFSLILESASTNQTSMYLCASSLAGGPLDEQFFGPGTRLTVL.

Many counts were recorded for this clonotype. The rearrangement links TRBV6-5 to TRBJ2-7, with 7 nucleotides matching TRBD1. Per the germline V gene, CDR1 is MNHEY and CDR2 is SVGAGI. V shed 4 bases, J shed 3 bases, and the junction held 6 bases outside the gene matches. The CDR3 totals 14 residues. The DNA of the CDR3 is TGTGCCAGCAGTTTAGGGGGCGCGGACTACGAGCAGTACTTC. Its protein product is CASSLGGADYEQYF.

This clonotype was counted only a few times. The chain is built from TRBV6-1 and TRBJ1-5; 8 bases agree with TRBD1. This CDR3 region has 15 residues. V gave up 6 bases and J gave up 5 bases; unmatched junction bases: 9. Germline CDR1 MNHNS, CDR2 SASEGT. The CDR3 DNA follows: TGTGCCAGCAGCCCCCGTGACAGGGGAGATCAGCCCCAGCATTTT. Encoded protein: CASSPRDRGDQPQHF.

This sequence joins TRBV5-4 and TRBJ1-6, with D maybe TRBD1 (6 bases). The V and J ends lost 4 bases and 6 bases respectively, with 14 bases between them. In germline, CDR1 is SGHNT, CDR2 YYREEE (reference sequence). This CDR3 contains 15 residues. CDR3 region: CASSPDGGGNSPLHF. In nucleotides, the CDR3 is TGTGCCAGCAGCCCTGATGGGGGCGGTAATTCACCCCTCCACTTT.